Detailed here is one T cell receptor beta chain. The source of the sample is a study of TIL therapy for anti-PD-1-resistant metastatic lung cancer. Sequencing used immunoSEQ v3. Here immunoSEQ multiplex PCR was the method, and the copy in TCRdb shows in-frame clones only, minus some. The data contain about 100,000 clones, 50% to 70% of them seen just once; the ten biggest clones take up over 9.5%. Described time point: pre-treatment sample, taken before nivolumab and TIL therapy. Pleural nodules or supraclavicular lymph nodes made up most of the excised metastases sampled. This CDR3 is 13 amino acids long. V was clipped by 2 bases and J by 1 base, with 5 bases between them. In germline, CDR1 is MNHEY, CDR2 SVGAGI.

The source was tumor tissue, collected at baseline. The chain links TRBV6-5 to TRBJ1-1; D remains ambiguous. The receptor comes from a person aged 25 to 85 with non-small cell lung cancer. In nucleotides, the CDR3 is TGTGCCAGCAGTTACAGGAAGAACACTGAAGCTTTCTTT. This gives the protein CASSYRKNTEAFF.